The source of this TCR beta chain is a study of brain T cells in children with intractable seizures. Overall study results and limits: HCMV serostatus was not known, and viral specificity came from CDR3 similarity only. Clones missing pre-surgery may reflect undersampling of that blood sample.

TCRdb's table, derived via immunoSEQ multiplex PCR, lists solely in-frame clones and lacks some. The sample consists of tens of thousands of clones, about 96% of them appearing once. The CDR3 is 14 residues long. Germline CDR1 SEHNR, CDR2 FQNEAQ (reference sequence). Trimming at V came to 4 bases and at J to 6 bases, leaving 6 bases not matched to a gene. This clone was detected a few times. What it binds is not known. Sequencing was limited to surgery cases with top T cell transcript signatures in brain tissue. At least one anti-epileptic drug was given before surgery. The clonotype comes from a boy in the first two years of life with focal cortical dysplasia and intractable seizures. The sequences come from peripheral blood, collected at surgery. The chain is built from TRBV7-9 and TRBJ1-5; 7 bases are shared with TRBD1. This CDR3 reads CASSSTGTTQPQHF. The CDR3 coding sequence is TGTGCCAGCAGCTCGACAGGGACAACTCAGCCCCAGCATTTT.